These 12 T cell receptor beta chains originate from one sample sequenced in a study of cytomegalovirus exposure and HLA in healthy donors. The PCR made use of 60 Vbeta and 13 Jbeta primers. Data came from immunoSEQ multiplex PCR; TCRdb stores just in-frame clones and leaves some out. This repertoire includes over 50,000 clones. Sequences were obtained from PBMCs. The receptors were gathered from a man over 45 in good health and CMV-seropositive.

The rearrangement uses TRBV12-5 and TRBJ2-5; D gene uncertain. Between the trimmed V and J ends, which lost 1 base and 4 bases, there was a span of 10 bases. This CDR3 is built from 14 residues. Per germline, CDR1 LGHNT and CDR2 FRNRAP. CDR3 bases: TGTGCTAGTGGTTTGGGGCCAGTCGTAGAGACCCAGTACTTC. Protein sequence: CASGLGPVVETQYF.

This sequence joins TRBV5-4 and TRBJ2-3; 7 bases line up with TRBD2. Unmatched junction bases numbered 4, after V lost 2 bases and J lost 1 base. Germline assignment: CDR1 SGHNT and CDR2 YYREEE (reference sequence). This CDR3 has 15 amino acids. This CDR3 is CASSFRLAGTDTQYF. Written as DNA, the CDR3 is TGTGCCAGCAGCTTTCGGCTAGCGGGCACAGATACGCAGTATTTT.

This chain connects TRBV7-2 to TRBJ1-4, with D perhaps TRBD1 (6 bases). CDR1 is SGHTA, CDR2 FQGNSA, per germline. V shed 5 bases and J shed 0 bases, with 13 bases lying between them. The CDR3 spans 16 residues. CDR3 in amino acids: CASSLWTAATNEKLFF. CDR3 nucleotide sequence: TGTGCCAGCAGCCTGTGGACAGCTGCAACTAATGAAAAACTGTTTTTT.

Turning to this clone: One end of the junction is discordant with germline, which a read error may explain. This chain connects TRBV19 to TRBJ1-5; D is unclear. CDR1 and CDR2 from the germline V gene are LNHDA and SQIVND (reference sequence). The CDR3 is 16 amino acids. CDR3: CASSIGRERWNRPQHF. CDR3 nucleotide sequence: TGTGCCAGTAGTATAGGGAGAGAACGGTGGAATCGGCCCCAGCATTTT.

The chain recombines TRBV7-2 with TRBJ2-3; 9 bases are shared with TRBD2. CDR1 and CDR2 from the germline V gene are SGHTA and FQGNSA. The ends lost 5 bases at V and 1 base at J; junction bases unmatched: 10. The CDR3 spans 17 residues. CDR3 DNA: TGTGCCAGCAGCCCCCCTTCTAGCGGGATAGGCACAGATACGCAGTATTTT. Translating it yields CASSPPSSGIGTDTQYF.

The rearrangement links TRBV7-2 to TRBJ2-1; TRBD2 matches 7 bases. Germline V gene sequence: CDR1 SGHTA, CDR2 FQGNSA. CDR3 length equals 15 residues. Germline trimming cut 1 base from V and 6 bases from J; bases unmatched to any gene: 6. CDR3 loop: CASSLGAGRGNEQFF. CDR3 DNA sequence: TGTGCCAGCAGCTTAGGAGCGGGGAGGGGCAATGAGCAGTTCTTC.

The chain combines TRBV5-4 with TRBJ2-7; 8 bases map to TRBD1. The CDR3 consists of 14 residues. In germline, CDR1 is SGHNT, CDR2 YYREEE (reference sequence). With V trimmed by 5 bases and J by 3 bases, 7 bases remained unmatched. CDR3 nucleotide sequence: TGTGCCAGCAGTCCCGGGGGACAGGTCTACGAGCAGTACTTC. Its protein is CASSPGGQVYEQYF.

This chain uses TRBV18 with TRBJ2-5, with 7 bases that match TRBD1. CDR3 size: 15 residues. Germline CDR1 and CDR2: KGHSH and LQKENI. The trim removed 4 bases at V and 2 bases at J, leaving 7 bases unmatched. CDR3 protein: CASSHGTDSQETQYF. CDR3 DNA: TGTGCCAGCTCACATGGGACAGACTCACAAGAGACCCAGTACTTC.

The rearrangement uses TRBV7-3 and TRBJ2-7; 10 nucleotides agree with TRBD2. This CDR3 is 15 amino acids long. Germline CDR1 is SGHTA and CDR2 is FQGTGA. V dropped 4 bases and J dropped 2; count of bases not matched to a gene: 5. CDR3: CASSSRGLAPYEQYF. CDR3 bases: TGTGCCAGCAGCTCCCGGGGACTAGCGCCCTACGAGCAGTACTTC.

The chain is built from TRBV18 and TRBJ2-7; D might be TRBD1 (5 bases). The germline V and J ends were trimmed by 5 bases and 0 bases, with 11 bases remaining between them. The germline CDR1 and CDR2 sequences are KGHSH and LQKENI. This CDR3 is 14 amino acids long. The CDR3 sequence: CASSLQVSSYEQYF. CDR3 DNA: TGTGCCAGCTCATTACAGGTTAGCTCCTACGAGCAGTACTTC.

The chain recombines TRBV4-3 with TRBJ1-4; D possibly corresponds to TRBD1 (5 bases). The V and J ends lost 1 base and 4 bases respectively, with 10 bases between them. CDR1 is LGHNA and CDR2 is YSLEER in the germline V gene. The CDR3 runs 15 residues. CDR3 residues: CASSQGRDGNEKLFF. DNA for the CDR3: TGCGCCAGCAGCCAAGGGAGGGACGGTAATGAAAAACTGTTTTTT.

CDR3 protein: CASSDRLAGWNTGELFF. The CDR3 coding sequence is TGCGCCAGCAGCGACAGACTAGCGGGGTGGAACACCGGGGAGCTGTTTTTT. V and J are TRBV4-3 and TRBJ2-2; TRBD2 matches 11 bases. This CDR3 region has 17 residues. V was clipped by 5 bases and J by 1 base; unmatched bases: 6. In germline, CDR1 is LGHNA, CDR2 YSLEER.